The source of this T cell receptor beta chain is a study of control samples from healthy donors and cancer patients. Data came from immunoSEQ multiplex PCR; TCRdb stores just in-frame clones and leaves some out. The sample gives 350,000 to 450,000 clones, 80% to 95% of which show up once; more than 6% is in the top ten. The origin of this receptor is a man in his forties or fifties with head and neck cancer. Specimen: PBMCs.

CDR3 DNA sequence: TGTGCCAGCAGGATAGCGGGGATCCGTTACGAGCAGTACTTC. Its translation: CASRIAGIRYEQYF. This chain links TRBV6-5 with TRBJ2-7, with TRBD2 identical over 8 bases. This CDR3 region has 14 residues. J was trimmed by 4 bases and V by 6 bases; bases with no gene match: 8. Germline loops: CDR1 MNHEY, CDR2 SVGAGI.